A selection of T cell receptor beta chains follows, all from one sample in a study of T cells in localized non-small cell lung cancer. Generated by immunoSEQ multiplex PCR, the TCRdb table keeps only in-frame clones and is missing some. The repertoire holds 7,000 to 8,500 clones, with about 60% as singletons. The input for sequencing was lymph node tissue, taken before any cancer treatment. The receptors derive from a male donor aged 60 or over with stage I squamous cell lung carcinoma. CDR3s include the opening cysteine and the closing phenylalanine or tryptophan. A D gene is named only where the DNA matches it firmly. Size values are once, few and many counts, or a class for expanded clones, and some rows have none.

J gene: TRBJ2-5; V gene: TRBV28; D gene: NA; clone size: once; CDR3 length: 12; CDR3 DNA: TGTGCCACCCTGGGAACCCGGGAGACCCAGTACTTC; CDR3 protein: CATLGTRETQYF
J gene: TRBJ2-1; V gene: TRBV5-1; D gene: NA; clone size: NA; CDR3 length: 14; CDR3 DNA: TGCGCCAGCAGCCCCGGGACAAAAATCGGTGAGCAGTTCTTC; CDR3 protein: CASSPGTKIGEQFF
J gene: TRBJ1-1; V gene: TRBV18; D gene: NA; clone size: NA; CDR3 length: 13; CDR3 DNA: TGTGCCAGCTCACCACGAGCCGAAACTGAAGCTTTCTTT; CDR3 protein: CASSPRAETEAFF
J gene: TRBJ1-3; V gene: TRBV28; D gene: TRBD1; clone size: NA; CDR3 length: 15; CDR3 DNA: TGTGCCAGCGGGGGTTACAGGGGGTCTGGAAACACCATATATTTT; CDR3 protein: CASGGYRGSGNTIYF
J gene: TRBJ1-5; V gene: TRBV6-7; D gene: NA; clone size: NA; CDR3 length: 14; CDR3 DNA: TGTGCCACCAGACAGGATAATAGCAATCAGCCCCAGCATTTT; CDR3 protein: CATRQDNSNQPQHF
J gene: TRBJ2-2; V gene: TRBV28; D gene: TRBD1; clone size: NA; CDR3 length: 13; CDR3 DNA: TGTGCCAGCCGGGACAGGGACTGGGGGGAGCTGTTTTTT; CDR3 protein: CASRDRDWGELFF
J gene: TRBJ2-1; V gene: TRBV10-3; D gene: TRBD2; clone size: NA; CDR3 length: 17; CDR3 DNA: TGTGCCATCAGTGAGAGGGGGACAAGCGGGAGTAACAATGAGCAGTTCTTC; CDR3 protein: CAISERGTSGSNNEQFF
J gene: TRBJ2-2; V gene: TRBV15; D gene: TRBD2; clone size: NA; CDR3 length: 15; CDR3 DNA: TGTGCCACCAGCAGAAAGGGACTAGATGTCGGGGAGCTGTTTTTT; CDR3 protein: CATSRKGLDVGELFF
J gene: TRBJ1-2; V gene: TRBV19; D gene: NA; clone size: medium-sized; CDR3 length: 11; CDR3 DNA: TGTGCCAGTAGTATGGACTATGGCTACACCTTC; CDR3 protein: CASSMDYGYTF
J gene: TRBJ2-1; V gene: TRBV28; D gene: NA; clone size: NA; CDR3 length: 16; CDR3 DNA: TGTGCCAGCAGGCCCTGGGGACTCGAGAAATACAATGAGCAGTTCTTC; CDR3 protein: CASRPWGLEKYNEQFF
J gene: TRBJ2-7; V gene: TRBV5-1; D gene: TRBD2; clone size: NA; CDR3 length: 17; CDR3 DNA: TGCGCCAGCAGCAGTGGACTAGCGGGAGGGGCCTACGGCGAGCAGTACTTC; CDR3 protein: CASSSGLAGGAYGEQYF
J gene: TRBJ2-2; V gene: TRBV30; D gene: NA; clone size: NA; CDR3 length: 15; CDR3 DNA: TGTGCCTGGATACAGGGCGACTCCAACACCGGGGAGCTGTTTTTT; CDR3 protein: CAWIQGDSNTGELFF
J gene: TRBJ2-5; V gene: TRBV2; D gene: TRBD2; clone size: few; CDR3 length: 14; CDR3 DNA: TGTGCCAGCAGAACCTCTAGCGGACAAGAGACCCAGTACTTC; CDR3 protein: CASRTSSGQETQYF
J gene: TRBJ2-7; V gene: TRBV6-8; D gene: NA; clone size: NA; CDR3 length: 13; CDR3 DNA: TGTGCCAGCAGTTTAGTCAGGATCGTCGAGCAGTACTTT; CDR3 protein: CASSLVRIVEQYF
J gene: TRBJ1-1; V gene: TRBV19; D gene: TRBD1; clone size: NA; CDR3 length: 16; CDR3 DNA: TGTGCCAGTAGTTTTGGGGTGGGACAGGCGAACACTGAAGCTTTCTTT; CDR3 protein: CASSFGVGQANTEAFF
J gene: TRBJ1-1; V gene: TRBV28; D gene: NA; clone size: NA; CDR3 length: 13; CDR3 DNA: TGTGCCAGCAGTTTACCCTGGCCCACTGAAGCTTTCTTT; CDR3 protein: CASSLPWPTEAFF
J gene: TRBJ2-1; V gene: TRBV11-3; D gene: NA; clone size: NA; CDR3 length: 15; CDR3 DNA: TGTGCCAGCAGCCTCGACAACACTGTTGGGAATGAGCAGTTCTTC; CDR3 protein: CASSLDNTVGNEQFF
J gene: TRBJ2-1; V gene: TRBV14; D gene: NA; clone size: few; CDR3 length: 13; CDR3 DNA: TGTGCCAGCAGCCAAGATCGCAGTGGTGAGCAGTTCTTC; CDR3 protein: CASSQDRSGEQFF
J gene: TRBJ1-1; V gene: TRBV6-4; D gene: NA; clone size: few; CDR3 length: 11; CDR3 DNA: TGTGCCGGCAGTGCTGGAACTGAAGCTTTCTTT; CDR3 protein: CAGSAGTEAFF
J gene: TRBJ1-2; V gene: TRBV18; D gene: TRBD1; clone size: NA; CDR3 length: 15; CDR3 DNA: TGTGCCAGCTCGTCCGGGACAGGGGGAAACTATGGCTACACCTTC; CDR3 protein: CASSSGTGGNYGYTF
J gene: TRBJ2-3; V gene: TRBV19; D gene: NA; clone size: NA; CDR3 length: 13; CDR3 DNA: TGTGCCAGTAAGGAAAAACGCACAGATACGCAGTATTTT; CDR3 protein: CASKEKRTDTQYF
J gene: TRBJ1-1; V gene: TRBV18; D gene: NA; clone size: NA; CDR3 length: 14; CDR3 DNA: TGTGCCAGCTCACCCTTACAGGGGAACACTGAAGCTTTCTTT; CDR3 protein: CASSPLQGNTEAFF
J gene: TRBJ1-1; V gene: TRBV19; D gene: NA; clone size: NA; CDR3 length: 14; CDR3 DNA: TGTGCCAGTAGTATACCCCCGGAGAACACTGAAGTTTTCTTT; CDR3 protein: CASSIPPENTEVFF
J gene: TRBJ1-1; V gene: TRBV4-1; D gene: TRBD1; clone size: few; CDR3 length: 16; CDR3 DNA: TGCGCCAGCAGCCAAGAGTTTAGGACAGGGTGGACTGAAGCTTTCTTT; CDR3 protein: CASSQEFRTGWTEAFF
J gene: TRBJ2-7; V gene: TRBV1; D gene: NA; clone size: NA; CDR3 length: 14; CDR3 DNA: TGCGCCAGCAGCCAATCAGCGGGGCCCTACGAGCAGTACTTC; CDR3 protein: CASSQSAGPYEQYF